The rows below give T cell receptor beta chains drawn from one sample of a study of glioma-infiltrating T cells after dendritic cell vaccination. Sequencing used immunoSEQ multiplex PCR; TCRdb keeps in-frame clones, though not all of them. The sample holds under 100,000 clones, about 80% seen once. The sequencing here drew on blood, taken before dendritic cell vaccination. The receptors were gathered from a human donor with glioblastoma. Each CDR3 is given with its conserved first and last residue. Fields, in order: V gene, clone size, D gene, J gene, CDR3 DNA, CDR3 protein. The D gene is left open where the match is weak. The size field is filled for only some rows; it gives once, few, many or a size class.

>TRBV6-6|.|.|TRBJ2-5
TGTGCCAGCAGTTACTCTACCTCGGCCCAGTACTTC
CASSYSTSAQYF
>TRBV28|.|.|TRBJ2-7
TGTGCCAGCAGCCACCTAGACAGAGTCTACGAGCAGTACTTC
CASSHLDRVYEQYF
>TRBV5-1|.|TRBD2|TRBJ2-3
TGCGCCAGCAGCCCGGGACTACTCAGCACAGATACGCAGTATTTT
CASSPGLLSTDTQYF
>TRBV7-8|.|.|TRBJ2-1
TGTGCCAGCAGCTTAGCCCCTTCGAGAGAGCAGTTCTTC
CASSLAPSREQFF
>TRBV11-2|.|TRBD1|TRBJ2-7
TGTGCCAGCAGCCCCACAGGGGCGGAGCAGTACTTC
CASSPTGAEQYF
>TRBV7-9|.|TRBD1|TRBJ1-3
TGTGCCAGCAGCTCAACAGGGGCTGGAAACACCATATATTTT
CASSSTGAGNTIYF
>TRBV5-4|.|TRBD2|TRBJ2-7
TGTGCCAGCAGCTTGGAGCCTAGCGGGGCCCCCTGGTTC
CASSLEPSGAPWF
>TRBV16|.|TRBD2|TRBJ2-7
TGTGCCAGCAGCCCGGGGACTAGCCGGGGGTACGAGCAGTACTTC
CASSPGTSRGYEQYF
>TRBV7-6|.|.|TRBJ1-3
TGTGCCAGCAGCCTCACAACAGGGTCCGGAAACACCATATATTTT
CASSLTTGSGNTIYF
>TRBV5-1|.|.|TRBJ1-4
TGCGCCAGCAGCTTGCGCAGTTCTAATGAAAAACTGTTTTTT
CASSLRSSNEKLFF
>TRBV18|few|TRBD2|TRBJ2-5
TGTGCCAGCTCCACCGGGGGGGAAGAGACCCAGTACTTC
CASSTGGEETQYF
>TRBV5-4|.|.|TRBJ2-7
TGTGCCAGCAGCTCAATAGGGGTCTACGAGCAGTACTTC
CASSSIGVYEQYF
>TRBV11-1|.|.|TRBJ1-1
TGTGCCTCCGCCCGGACAGCGAACACTGAAGCTTTCTTT
CASARTANTEAFF
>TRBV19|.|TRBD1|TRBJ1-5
TGTGCCAGTAGTAGGACAGGGGGTAATGAGCCCCAGCATTTT
CASSRTGGNEPQHF
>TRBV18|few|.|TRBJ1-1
TGTGCCAGCTCACCAAGTCTCTTAGAGATGAACACTGAAGCTTTCTTT
CASSPSLLEMNTEAFF
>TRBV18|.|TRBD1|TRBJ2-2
TGTGCCAGCTCACCGGACAGGGTAAACACCGGGGAGCTGTTTTTT
CASSPDRVNTGELFF
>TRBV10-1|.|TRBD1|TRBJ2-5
TGCGCCAGCCACTCCGGCAACAGGGGGATTTTGTTAGAGACCCAGTACTTC
CASHSGNRGILLETQYF
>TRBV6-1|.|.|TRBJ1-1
TGTGCCAGCACGCGACAACTAGCATTGAACACTGAAGCTTTCTTT
CASTRQLALNTEAFF
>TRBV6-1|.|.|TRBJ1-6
TGTGCCAGCAGCGTCGTAACGGGACCCCTCCACTTT
CASSVVTGPLHF
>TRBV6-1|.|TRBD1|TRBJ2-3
TGTGCCAGCAGTGGTAGACAGGGCCCCACAGATACGCAGTATTTT
CASSGRQGPTDTQYF
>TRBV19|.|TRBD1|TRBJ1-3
TGTGCCAGTAGTAACCCGGACAGGAGGAACACCATATATTTT
CASSNPDRRNTIYF
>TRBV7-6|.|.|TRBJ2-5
TGTGCCAGCAGCTTAATGGGGGGTGGAGAGACCCAGTACTTC
CASSLMGGGETQYF
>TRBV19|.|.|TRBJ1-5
TGTGCCAGTAGTATAGGGGGCGGGGGTCAGCCCCAGCATTTT
CASSIGGGGQPQHF
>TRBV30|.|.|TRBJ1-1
TGTGCCTGGAGTGTTTCGACTTACACTGAAGCTTTCTTT
CAWSVSTYTEAFF
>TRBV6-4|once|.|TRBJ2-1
TGTGCCAGCAGTCGCGGGGGCGGCGGCCATGAGCAGTTCTTC
CASSRGGGGHEQFF
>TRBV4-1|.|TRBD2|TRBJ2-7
TGCGCCAGCAGCCAAGATCTCCTAGCGGGGAGAGTCGAGGAGCAGTACTTC
CASSQDLLAGRVEEQYF
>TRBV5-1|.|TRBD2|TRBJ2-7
TGCGCCAGCAGCTTGAGTCAATGGGGGGGAGGCGAGCAGTACTTC
CASSLSQWGGGEQYF
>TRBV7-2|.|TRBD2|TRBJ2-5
TGTGCCAGCAGCCTAACTAGCGTTCAAGAGACCCAGTACTTC
CASSLTSVQETQYF
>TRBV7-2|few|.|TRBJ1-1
TGTGCCAGCCGCCCCCGAGTGGATGACAGGAACACTGAAGCTTTCTTT
CASRPRVDDRNTEAFF
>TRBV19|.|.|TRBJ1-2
TGTGCCAGTAGTATAGCTGGCAGCCGGAGCTATGGCTACACCTTC
CASSIAGSRSYGYTF
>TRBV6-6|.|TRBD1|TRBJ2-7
TGTGCCAGCAGACACCGGGACAGGGGTACCTACGAGCAGTACTTC
CASRHRDRGTYEQYF
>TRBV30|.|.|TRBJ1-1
TGTGCCTGGAGGCGGGCAGGGGTAAACACTGAAGCTTTCTTT
CAWRRAGVNTEAFF
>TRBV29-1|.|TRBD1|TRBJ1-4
TGCAGCGCCTGGGGGACAGGGGTTGTGGGAAAACTGTTTTTT
CSAWGTGVVGKLFF
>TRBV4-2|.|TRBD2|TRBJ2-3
TGTGCCAGCAGCCCACTGGGACTAGCGGTCACAGATACGCAGTATTTT
CASSPLGLAVTDTQYF
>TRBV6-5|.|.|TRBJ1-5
TGTGCCAGCAGTTACGAACCAGGGAGGATGAATCAGCCCCAGCATTTT
CASSYEPGRMNQPQHF
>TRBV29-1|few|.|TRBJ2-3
TGCAGCGTTGGGACAATTAGCACAGATACGCAGTATTTT
CSVGTISTDTQYF
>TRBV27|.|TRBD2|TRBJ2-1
TGTGCCAGCAGTCTATACGGCATCATCGGACTAGCGGGAGCCCAAATATACAATGAGCAGTTCTTC
CASSLYGIIGLAGAQIYNEQFF
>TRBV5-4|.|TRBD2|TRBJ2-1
TGTGCCAGCAGAGTGGGACTAGCGGGAGGCAATGAGCAGTTCTTC
CASRVGLAGGNEQFF
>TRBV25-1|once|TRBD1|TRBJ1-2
TGTGCCAGCAGTGACATACAGGGGGCGCTTGGCTATGGCTACACCTTC
CASSDIQGALGYGYTF
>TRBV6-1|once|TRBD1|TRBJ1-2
TGTGCCAGCAGTGAAGTTTGGGGACAGAGCTATGGCTACACCTTC
CASSEVWGQSYGYTF
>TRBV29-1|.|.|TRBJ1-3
TGCAGCGTCGGACAGGGAAACACCATATATTTT
CSVGQGNTIYF
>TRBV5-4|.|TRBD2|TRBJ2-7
TGTGCCAGCAGCCTTCCCGGACTAGGGTCCTACGAGCAGTACTTC
CASSLPGLGSYEQYF
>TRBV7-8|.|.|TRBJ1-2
TGTGCCAGCAGCAAAAGAAGGGCTGGAGGAAAAGATGGCTACACCTTC
CASSKRRAGGKDGYTF
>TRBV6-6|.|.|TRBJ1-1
TGTGCCAGCAGTAACAATAAACTCAGGGACTCTGAAGCTTTCTTT
CASSNNKLRDSEAFF
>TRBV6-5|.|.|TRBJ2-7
TGTGCCAGCATCACGGGGAACGGTCTCGGCGAGCAGTACTTC
CASITGNGLGEQYF
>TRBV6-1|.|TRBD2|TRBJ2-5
TGTGCCAGCAGTGTATCGAGCGGGGGCTTTGGGGAGACCCAGTACTTC
CASSVSSGGFGETQYF
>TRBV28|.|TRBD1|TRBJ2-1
TGTGCCAGCAACAGGGGGCGGGACTACAATGAGCAGTTCTTC
CASNRGRDYNEQFF
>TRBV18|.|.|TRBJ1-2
TGTGCCAGCTCACCAATAGGGCGGGGATCCAACTATGGCTACACCTTC
CASSPIGRGSNYGYTF
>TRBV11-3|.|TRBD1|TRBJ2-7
TGTGCCAGCAGCGCCGGGACAGGGAGCTACGAGCAGTACTTC
CASSAGTGSYEQYF
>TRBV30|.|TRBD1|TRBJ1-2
TGTGCCTGGAGTGGGGGACAGAAACAGGGCTACACCTTC
CAWSGGQKQGYTF
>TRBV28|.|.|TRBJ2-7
TGTGCCAGCAGTTTAATCCAGGGGCGACCTTACTACGAGCAGTACTTC
CASSLIQGRPYYEQYF
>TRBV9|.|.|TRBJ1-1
TGTGCCAGCAGCGTAGGACACAGGGCGAACACTGAAGCTTTCTTT
CASSVGHRANTEAFF
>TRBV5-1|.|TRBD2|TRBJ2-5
TGCGCCAGCGCCTTGGGGAGCGGGGGAGGAGAGACCCAGTACTTC
CASALGSGGGETQYF
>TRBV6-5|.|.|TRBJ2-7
TGTGCCAGCGGCCGAACAGGGTCCAACGAGCAGTACTTC
CASGRTGSNEQYF
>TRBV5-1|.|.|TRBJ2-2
TGCGCCAGCAGCTTGGTCGGGGTTCACACCGGGGAGCTGTTTTTT
CASSLVGVHTGELFF